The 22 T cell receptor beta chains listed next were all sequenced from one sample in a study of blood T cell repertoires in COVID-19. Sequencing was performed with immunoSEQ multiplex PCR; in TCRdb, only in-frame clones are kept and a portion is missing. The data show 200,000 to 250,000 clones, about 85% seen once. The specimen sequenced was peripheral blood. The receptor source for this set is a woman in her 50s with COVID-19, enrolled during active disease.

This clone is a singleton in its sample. In nucleotides, the CDR3 is TGTGCCAGCAGTGACAGGGCTGGGGCCAACGTCCTGACTTTC. Translated, it gives CASSDRAGANVLTF. The chain has TRBV6-1 and TRBJ2-6; D perhaps matches TRBD1 (5 bases). V was cut by 3 bases and J by 2 bases, with 5 bases left in between. CDR1 and CDR2 from the germline V gene are MNHNS and SASEGT. The CDR3 has 14 residues.

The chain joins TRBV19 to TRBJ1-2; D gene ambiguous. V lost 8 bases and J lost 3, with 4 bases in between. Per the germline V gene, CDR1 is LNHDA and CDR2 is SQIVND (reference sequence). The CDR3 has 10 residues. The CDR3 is CASSDYGYTF. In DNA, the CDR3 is TGTGCCAGTTCCGACTATGGCTACACCTTC.

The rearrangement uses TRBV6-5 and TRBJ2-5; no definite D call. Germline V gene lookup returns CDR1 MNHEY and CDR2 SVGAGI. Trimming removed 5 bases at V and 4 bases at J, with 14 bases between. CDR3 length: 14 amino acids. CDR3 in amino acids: CASSPSARGETQYF. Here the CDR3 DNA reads TGTGCCAGCAGTCCTTCGGCGCGCGGAGAGACCCAGTACTTC.

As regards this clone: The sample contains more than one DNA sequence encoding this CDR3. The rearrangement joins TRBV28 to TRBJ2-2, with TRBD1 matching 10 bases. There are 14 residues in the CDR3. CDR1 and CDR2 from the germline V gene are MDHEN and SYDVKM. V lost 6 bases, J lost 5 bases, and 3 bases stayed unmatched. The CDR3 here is CASSRTGGTGELFF. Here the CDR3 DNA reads TGTGCCAGCAGCCGGACAGGGGGGACCGGGGAGCTGTTTTTT.

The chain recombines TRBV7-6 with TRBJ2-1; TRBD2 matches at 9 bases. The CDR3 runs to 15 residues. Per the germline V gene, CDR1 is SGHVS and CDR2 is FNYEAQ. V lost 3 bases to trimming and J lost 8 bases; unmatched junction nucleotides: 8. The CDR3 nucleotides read TGTGCCAGCAGCTTCGCGGGGGGGCGTCAGTATGAGCAGTTCTTC. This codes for CASSFAGGRQYEQFF.

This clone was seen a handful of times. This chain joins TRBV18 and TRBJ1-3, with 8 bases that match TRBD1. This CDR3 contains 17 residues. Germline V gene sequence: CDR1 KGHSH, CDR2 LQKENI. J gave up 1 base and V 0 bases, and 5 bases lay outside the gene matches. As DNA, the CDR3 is TGTGCCAGCTCACCACCGTCAGGGGGCTTTTCTGGAAACACCATATATTTT. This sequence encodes CASSPPSGGFSGNTIYF.

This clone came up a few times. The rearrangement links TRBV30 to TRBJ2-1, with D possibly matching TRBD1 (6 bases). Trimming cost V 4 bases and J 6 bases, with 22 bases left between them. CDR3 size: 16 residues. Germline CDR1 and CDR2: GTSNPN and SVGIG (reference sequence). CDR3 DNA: TGTGCCTGGACCCCCCCGACAGGAAGGAGTTCCAATGAGCAGTTCTTC. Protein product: CAWTPPTGRSSNEQFF.

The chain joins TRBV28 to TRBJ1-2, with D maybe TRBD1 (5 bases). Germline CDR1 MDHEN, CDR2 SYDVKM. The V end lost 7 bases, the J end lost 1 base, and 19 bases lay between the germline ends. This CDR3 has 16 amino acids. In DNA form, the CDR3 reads TGTGCCAGCACCCATTGGGGGGGGTCCAATAACTATGGCTACACCTTC. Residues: CASTHWGGSNNYGYTF.

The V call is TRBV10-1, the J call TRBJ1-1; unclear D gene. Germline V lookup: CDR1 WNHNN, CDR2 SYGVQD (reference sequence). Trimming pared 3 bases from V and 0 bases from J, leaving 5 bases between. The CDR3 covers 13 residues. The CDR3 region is CASSELMNTEAFF. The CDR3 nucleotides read TGCGCCAGCAGTGAACTTATGAACACTGAAGCTTTCTTT.

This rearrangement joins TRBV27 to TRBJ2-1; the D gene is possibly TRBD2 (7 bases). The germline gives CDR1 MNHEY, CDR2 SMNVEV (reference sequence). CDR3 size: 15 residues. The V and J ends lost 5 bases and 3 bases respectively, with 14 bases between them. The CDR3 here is CASSILGGGYNEQFF. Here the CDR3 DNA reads TGTGCCAGCAGTATTCTAGGGGGGGGCTACAATGAGCAGTTCTTC.

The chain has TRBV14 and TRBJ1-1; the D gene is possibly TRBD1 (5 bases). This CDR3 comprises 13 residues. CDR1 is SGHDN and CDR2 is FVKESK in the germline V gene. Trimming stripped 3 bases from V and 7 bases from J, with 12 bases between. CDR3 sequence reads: CASSQRRGGEAFF. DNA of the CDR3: TGTGCCAGCAGCCAGAGACGGGGGGGTGAAGCTTTCTTT.

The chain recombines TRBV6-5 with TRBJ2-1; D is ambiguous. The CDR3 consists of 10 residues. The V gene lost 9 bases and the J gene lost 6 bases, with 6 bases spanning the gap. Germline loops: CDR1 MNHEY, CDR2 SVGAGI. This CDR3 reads CASQLNEQFF. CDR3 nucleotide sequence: TGTGCCAGTCAACTCAATGAGCAGTTCTTC.

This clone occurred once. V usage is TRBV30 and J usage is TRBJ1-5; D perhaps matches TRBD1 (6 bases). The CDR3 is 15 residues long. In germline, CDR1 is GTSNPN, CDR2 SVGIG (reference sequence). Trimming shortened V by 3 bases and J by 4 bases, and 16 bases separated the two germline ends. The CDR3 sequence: CAWSPTGLTNQPQHF. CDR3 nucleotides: TGTGCCTGGAGCCCTACAGGGCTGACGAATCAGCCCCAGCATTTT. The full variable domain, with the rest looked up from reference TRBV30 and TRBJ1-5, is SQTIHQWPATLVQPVGSPLSLECTVEGTSNPNLYWYRQAAGRGLQLLFYSVGIGQISSEVPQNLSASRPQDRQFILSSKKLLLSDSGFYLCAWSPTGLTNQPQHFGDGTRLSIL.

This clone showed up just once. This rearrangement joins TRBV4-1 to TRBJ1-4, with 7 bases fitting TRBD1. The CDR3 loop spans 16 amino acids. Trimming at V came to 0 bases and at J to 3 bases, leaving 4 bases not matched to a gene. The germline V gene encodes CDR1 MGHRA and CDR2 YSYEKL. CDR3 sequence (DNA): TGCGCCAGCAGCCAAGATCCCGGGACAGCTAATGAAAAACTGTTTTTT. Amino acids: CASSQDPGTANEKLFF.

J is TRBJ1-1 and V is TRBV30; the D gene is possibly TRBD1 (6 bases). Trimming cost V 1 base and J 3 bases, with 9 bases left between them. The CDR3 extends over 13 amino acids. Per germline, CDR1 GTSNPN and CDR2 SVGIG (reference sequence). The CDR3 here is CAWSAGADTEAFF. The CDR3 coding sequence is TGTGCCTGGAGTGCAGGGGCGGACACTGAAGCTTTCTTT.

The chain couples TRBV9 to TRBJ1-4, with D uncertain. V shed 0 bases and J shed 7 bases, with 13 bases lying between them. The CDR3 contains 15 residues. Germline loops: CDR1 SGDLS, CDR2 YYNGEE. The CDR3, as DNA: TGTGCCAGCAGCGTAGGGGGAGACAACCTTGAAAAACTGTTTTTT. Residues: CASSVGGDNLEKLFF.

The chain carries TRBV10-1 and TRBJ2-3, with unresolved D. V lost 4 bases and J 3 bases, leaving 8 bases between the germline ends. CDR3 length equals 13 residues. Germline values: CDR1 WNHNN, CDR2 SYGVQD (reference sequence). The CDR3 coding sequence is TGCGCCAGCAGTGTCCAGGTTACAGATACGCAGTATTTT. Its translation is CASSVQVTDTQYF.

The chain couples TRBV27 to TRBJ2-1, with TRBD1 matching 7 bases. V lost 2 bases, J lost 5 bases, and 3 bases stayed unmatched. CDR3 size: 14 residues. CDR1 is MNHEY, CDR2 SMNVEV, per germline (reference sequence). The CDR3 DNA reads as TGTGCCAGCAGTTTAAGGGGGCGCAACAATGAGCAGTTCTTC. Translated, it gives CASSLRGRNNEQFF.

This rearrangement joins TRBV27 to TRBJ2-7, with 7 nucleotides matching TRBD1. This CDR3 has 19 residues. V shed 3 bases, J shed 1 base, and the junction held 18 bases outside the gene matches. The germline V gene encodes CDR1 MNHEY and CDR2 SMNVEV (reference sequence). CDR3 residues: CASSFLGPSADRRSYEQYF. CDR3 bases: TGTGCCAGCAGTTTCTTAGGGCCCTCGGCGGACAGGCGTTCCTACGAGCAGTACTTC.

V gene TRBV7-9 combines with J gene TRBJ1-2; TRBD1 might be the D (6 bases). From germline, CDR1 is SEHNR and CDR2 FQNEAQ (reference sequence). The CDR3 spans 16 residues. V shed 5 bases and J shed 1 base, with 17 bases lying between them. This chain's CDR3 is CASSRDHRDINYGYTF. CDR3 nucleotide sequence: TGTGCCAGCAGCCGCGACCACCGGGACATTAACTATGGCTACACCTTC.

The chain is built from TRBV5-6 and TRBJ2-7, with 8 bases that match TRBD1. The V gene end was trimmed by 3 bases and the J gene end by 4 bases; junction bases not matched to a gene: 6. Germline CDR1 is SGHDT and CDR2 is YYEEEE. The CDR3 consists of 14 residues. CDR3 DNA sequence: TGTGCCAGCAGCTCGTCAGGGGGCGGGTACGAGCAGTACGTC. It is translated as CASSSSGGGYEQYV.

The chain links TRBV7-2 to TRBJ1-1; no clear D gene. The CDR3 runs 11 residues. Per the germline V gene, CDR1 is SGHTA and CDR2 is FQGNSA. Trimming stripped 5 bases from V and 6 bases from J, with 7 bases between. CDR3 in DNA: TGTGCCAGCAGCCCGTCGGCTGAAGCTTTCTTT. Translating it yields CASSPSAEAFF. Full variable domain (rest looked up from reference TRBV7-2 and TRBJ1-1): GAGVSQSPSNKVTEKGKDVELRCDPISGHTALYWYRQSLGQGLEFLIYFQGNSAPDKSGLPSDRFSAERTGGSVSTLTIQRTQQEDSAVYLCASSPSAEAFFGQGTRLTVV.